The 10 T cell receptor beta chains presented below share a single source sample, sequenced in a study of blood T cell repertoires in COVID-19. Sequencing used immunoSEQ multiplex PCR; TCRdb keeps in-frame clones, though not all of them. Among over 150,000 clones listed, about 85% were seen once. What was sequenced was peripheral blood. The receptors were gathered from a young man with acute or convalescent COVID-19.

The chain employs TRBV7-2 and TRBJ2-1, with D possibly being TRBD1 (5 bases). CDR3 length: 12 residues. Per the germline V gene, CDR1 is SGHTA and CDR2 is FQGNSA. V was clipped by 4 bases and J by 9 bases, with 10 bases between them. The CDR3 here is CASSYRQGEQFF. The CDR3 DNA sequence: TGTGCCAGCAGCTATCGGCAGGGTGAGCAGTTCTTC.

As regards this clone: Its ends do not fully match the called genes, so a read error is possible. V and J are TRBV28 and TRBJ1-6; D might be TRBD1 (5 bases). Germline loops: CDR1 MDHEN, CDR2 SYDVKM. This CDR3 comprises 14 residues. The CDR3 DNA reads TGTGCTAGCAAGGAAGGGGTCTATAATTCACCCCTCCACTTT. This gives the protein CASKEGVYNSPLHF.

The table lists this clone with a count of one. The rearrangement joins TRBV30 to TRBJ1-2; D remains ambiguous. Germline values: CDR1 GTSNPN, CDR2 SVGIG (reference sequence). CDR3 length: 13 residues. Trimming removed 3 bases at V and 4 bases at J, with 12 bases between. CDR3 loop: CAWRGLSSYGYTF. CDR3 coding DNA: TGTGCCTGGAGAGGACTCTCCAGCTATGGCTACACCTTC. Full variable domain (rest looked up from reference TRBV30 and TRBJ1-2): SQTIHQWPATLVQPVGSPLSLECTVEGTSNPNLYWYRQAAGRGLQLLFYSVGIGQISSEVPQNLSASRPQDRQFILSSKKLLLSDSGFYLCAWRGLSSYGYTFGSGTRLTVV.

The chain carries TRBV28 and TRBJ2-7; D perhaps matches TRBD1 (5 bases). The V gene's germline CDR1 is MDHEN and CDR2 SYDVKM. V lost 5 bases to trimming and J lost 4 bases, with 18 bases between them. There are 15 residues in the CDR3. CDR3 sequence (DNA): TGTGCCAGCAGTCCTTATGATGCAGGGCAGTACGAGCAGTACTTC. Protein product: CASSPYDAGQYEQYF.

J is TRBJ2-3 and V is TRBV6-5; the match to TRBD2 covers 7 bases. CDR1 is MNHEY and CDR2 is SVGAGI in the germline V gene. Trimming removed 3 bases from V and 7 bases from J; junction bases left unmatched: 7. The CDR3 has 14 amino acids. CDR3 sequence (DNA): TGTGCCAGCAGTTATACTCCGGGAGGCCATACGCAGTATTTT. Residues: CASSYTPGGHTQYF.

The chain combines TRBV7-9 with TRBJ1-2, with 9 bases that match TRBD1. The CDR3 totals 15 residues. Trimming removed 5 bases from V and 2 bases from J; junction bases left unmatched: 6. Germline assignment: CDR1 SEHNR and CDR2 FQNEAQ (reference sequence). The CDR3 nucleotides read TGTGCCAGCAGCCCGCGACAGGGGGTAAACTATGGCTACACCTTC. The encoded protein is CASSPRQGVNYGYTF.

The genes are TRBV3-1 (or the pseudogene TRBV3-2) and TRBJ1-5, with D unclear. The CDR3 contains 15 residues. V lost 3 bases, J lost 5 bases, and 14 bases lay in between. Per the germline V gene, CDR1 is LGHDT and CDR2 is YNNKEL (reference sequence). The CDR3 here is CASSQASAVDQPQHF. The CDR3 bases are TGTGCCAGCAGCCAGGCTTCGGCGGTGGATCAGCCCCAGCATTTT.

The J gene is TRBJ1-2, the V gene TRBV5-4; no firm D call. The CDR3 runs 13 residues. Trimming took off 2 bases at V and 8 bases at J, with 13 bases between the two ends. The germline gives CDR1 SGHNT, CDR2 YYREEE (reference sequence). CDR3 sequence (DNA): TGTGCCAGCAGCTTCCCCGGATCAGGAGGCTACACCTTC. Amino acid sequence: CASSFPGSGGYTF.

V is TRBV28 and J is TRBJ1-4; D remains ambiguous. The CDR3 contains 13 residues. The ends were cut back, 5 bases at V and 6 bases at J, with 10 bases in the middle. Germline lookup yields CDR1 MDHEN and CDR2 SYDVKM. The CDR3: CASSRTAHEKLFF. The CDR3 bases are TGTGCCAGCAGTCGTACAGCACATGAAAAACTGTTTTTT.

The CDR3 bases are TGTGCCAGTAGTCCGACTAGCGGGGGAGCCGACTACGAGCAGTACTTC. Its translation: CASSPTSGGADYEQYF. The V call is TRBV19, the J call TRBJ2-7; TRBD2 matches 12 bases. V lost 5 bases and J lost 3; bases outside the gene matches: 8. In germline, CDR1 is LNHDA, CDR2 SQIVND (reference sequence). This CDR3 comprises 16 residues.